The rows below give T cell receptor beta chains drawn from one sample of a study. TCRdb reprocessed the RT-PCR reads via MiXCR and lists one record per CDR3 protein. The sample holds more than 600,000 distinct CDR3 sequences; 12% to 15% are singletons and the top ten take 3.6%. The sample taken for sequencing was memory CD4+ T cells from blood. The source of these receptors is a female donor in good health, serving as a healthy control. CDR3s include the opening cysteine and the closing phenylalanine or tryptophan.

TRBV2,CASSPDRGRADTQYF
TRBV4-2,CASSQGGQGPQPQHF
TRBV4-1,CASSQDGGGIYSNQPQHF
TRBV6-1,CASIGGRAVSYNEQFF
TRBV6-2/TRBV6-3,CASRQNRVSSQPQHF
TRBV7-2,CASSLFSELFF
TRBV9,CASSVRTGQETQYF
TRBV7-3,CASSRGQGTYNEQFF
TRBV3-1,CASSQDWGMNTIYF
TRBV20-1,CSAPPWTSGGNEQFF
TRBV3-1,CASSHPQAAGNTIYF